The table lists the clone carrying this TCR beta chain with a few counts. Antigen: not known. TCRdb's copy holds only in-frame clones and misses some; the assay was immunoSEQ multiplex PCR. In the table there are 12,000 or so clones, under 80% of which are singletons. The data derive from a study of OX40 agonist ivuxolimab in advanced cancers. About the research overall: The patients' treatment was ivuxolimab, an agonistic anti-OX40 (CD134) antibody. The eligibility criteria allowed prior anti-PD-1, anti-PD-L1 or anti-CTLA-4 therapy, and approximately 40% had some. Three patients, one with hepatocellular carcinoma and two with cutaneous melanoma, achieved partial responses. Study outcomes and limitations: At 0.1 to 3.0 mg/kg and by week 6, CD4+ and CD8+ T cells in the blood had expanded clonally.

The CDR3 length is 17 residues. The germline V gene encodes CDR1 SGHAT and CDR2 FQDESV (reference sequence). V trimming: 2 bases; J trimming: 0 bases; junction bases outside the gene matches: 8. The chain joins TRBV11-1 to TRBJ2-3; 7 bases agree with TRBD2. The source of this sequence is an adult with an advanced solid tumor such as melanoma, head and neck, liver or kidney cancer. The sample in question was CD4+ or CD8+ T cells sorted from blood, obtained in a trial of the OX40 agonist ivuxolimab. This chain's CDR3 is CASSLFPAGPSTDTQYF. CDR3 nucleotide sequence: TGTGCCAGCAGCTTATTTCCAGCGGGACCAAGCACAGATACGCAGTATTTT.